The rows below give T cell receptor beta chains drawn from one sample of a study of cytomegalovirus exposure and HLA in healthy donors. Profiling relied on immunoSEQ multiplex PCR, and the TCRdb table lists in-frame clones only, not all of them. The profile shows about 150,000 clones, roughly 70% of them singletons. Sample: PBMCs. The receptors come from an older woman in good health and CMV-seropositive. Each CDR3 is given with its conserved first and last residue. The order of the fields is J gene, clone size, V gene, CDR3 protein. Clone size appears in some rows only: once, few, many, or a class for an expanded clone.

TRBJ1-5,-,TRBV10-3,CAISEQGAGNQPQHF
TRBJ2-7,-,TRBV27,CASSLAGKGPYEQYF
TRBJ1-1,once,TRBV6-1,CASSGGTRNTEAFF
TRBJ2-7,-,TRBV11-2,CASSLGTGYSSYEQYF
TRBJ2-7,few,TRBV11-2,CASSLESVNYEQYF
TRBJ2-1,-,TRBV30,CAWKPRGNEQFF
TRBJ1-2,-,TRBV4-1,CASSQGTGGNYGYTF
TRBJ1-1,-,TRBV27,CASSSIGTPNTEAFF
TRBJ1-1,-,TRBV27,CASTRTGLNTEAFF
-,-,TRBV5-1,CASSLVGTGGNEQYF
TRBJ1-1,-,TRBV5-1,CASSFAQGEWNTEAFF
TRBJ1-2,-,TRBV4-1,CASSPDINRGYTF
TRBJ2-5,-,TRBV10-3,CASSGSGGETQYF
TRBJ1-4,few,TRBV5-1,CASSPPSGTGYEKLFF